Listed here are 20 T cell receptor beta chains from one sample, sequenced in a study of neurological immune-mediated disorders. Using its own MiXCR run on the 5' RACE reads, TCRdb lists one record per CDR3 protein. This table holds approximately 50,000 distinct CDR3 sequences, about 9.3% found once. Sequencing was done on a sample of PBMCs. The source of these receptors is a man in his 70s with HTLV-1-associated myelopathy (HAM/TSP).

This clonotype was counted between two and nine times. V usage is TRBV7-3 and J usage is TRBJ2-1; 9 bases fit TRBD2. Germline V gene lookup returns CDR1 SGHTA and CDR2 FQGTGA. The J segment lost 3 bases and the V segment lost 1 base, leaving 10 bases of the junction unmatched. There are 18 residues in the CDR3. The CDR3 loop reads CASSLMTPAGGNYNEQFF. CDR3 coding DNA: TGTGCCAGCAGCTTAATGACTCCAGCGGGAGGCAACTACAATGAGCAGTTCTTC.

This clonotype was seen repeatedly, ten times or more. V gene TRBV16 combines with J gene TRBJ1-6, with unresolved D. Germline CDR1 and CDR2: KGHSY and FQNENV. This CDR3 contains 15 residues. V was trimmed by 4 bases and J by 2 bases, leaving 9 bases between them. The CDR3 region is CASSPAAPYNSPLHF. CDR3 nucleotides: TGTGCCAGCAGCCCAGCCGCCCCCTATAATTCACCCCTCCACTTT.

Concerning this clonotype: One end of the junction does not line up with germline, which may come from a read error. The V and J genes are TRBV20-1 and TRBJ1-5, with no clear D. The V gene's germline CDR1 is DFQATT and CDR2 SNEGSKA (reference sequence). There are 15 residues in the CDR3. The CDR3 sequence is CSTRRDGNSNQPQHF. The CDR3 DNA follows: TGCAGTACTAGAAGAGACGGCAATAGCAATCAGCCCCAGCATTTT.

This clonotype occurred many times. The genes are TRBV28 and TRBJ2-2; D is undetermined. Germline values: CDR1 MDHEN, CDR2 SYDVKM. V gave up 6 bases and J gave up 6 bases, with 14 bases separating them. The CDR3 has 14 amino acids. The CDR3, as DNA: TGTGCCAGCAGGCCGAGCAGGTGGCCCGGGGAGCTGTTTTTT. It codes for CASRPSRWPGELFF.

This clonotype has only a few counts. This chain uses TRBV20-1 with TRBJ2-5; the match to TRBD1 covers 8 bases. V was clipped by 5 bases and J by 2 bases; unmatched bases: 13. The germline CDR1 and CDR2 sequences are DFQATT and SNEGSKA (reference sequence). The CDR3 loop spans 16 amino acids. The CDR3 DNA is TGCAGTGCTCCTTATCTGACAGGGGACTTACAAGAGACCCAGTACTTC. It yields the protein CSAPYLTGDLQETQYF.

This clonotype has ten or more counts. This sequence joins TRBV27 and TRBJ2-1; D might be TRBD1 or TRBD2, each matching 6 bases. Germline values: CDR1 MNHEY, CDR2 SMNVEV (reference sequence). The V and J ends lost 6 bases and 4 bases respectively, with 19 bases between them. This CDR3 comprises 16 residues. CDR3 coding DNA: TGTGCCAGCAGCTCGATCCGCGGGACAAATTACAATGAGCAGTTCTTC. This codes for CASSSIRGTNYNEQFF.

Many counts were recorded for this clonotype. This sequence joins TRBV20-1 and TRBJ1-1; D perhaps matches TRBD1 (6 bases). Germline CDR1 reads DFQATT; CDR2 reads SNEGSKA (reference sequence). The CDR3 totals 15 residues. Trimming pared 0 bases from V and 3 bases from J, leaving 14 bases between. The CDR3 reads CSARDPRGRDTEAFF. For the CDR3, the DNA is TGCAGTGCTAGAGATCCCAGGGGAAGGGACACTGAAGCTTTCTTT.

The CDR3: CASSLGWGSTIVNEQFF. In DNA form, the CDR3 reads TGTGCCAGTAGCCTTGGATGGGGCAGTACCATCGTCAATGAGCAGTTCTTC. V usage is TRBV7-8 and J usage is TRBJ2-1, with D tentatively TRBD1 (5 bases). The V gene lost 9 bases and the J gene lost 6 bases, with 27 bases spanning the gap. The CDR3 spans 17 residues. The germline V gene encodes CDR1 SGHVS and CDR2 FQNEAQ.

The V gene is TRBV6-5, the J gene TRBJ2-5; TRBD2 matches at 9 bases. The CDR3 length is 14 residues. Germline V gives CDR1 MNHEY, CDR2 SVGAGI. V shed 6 bases and J 0 bases; nucleotides not matched to a gene: 2. This chain's CDR3 is CASRRTSDQETQYF. In DNA, the CDR3 is TGTGCCAGCAGACGGACTAGCGACCAAGAGACCCAGTACTTC.

This clonotype showed up many times. The rearrangement links TRBV6-5 to TRBJ2-1; 9 bases fit TRBD1. The CDR3 has 16 amino acids. V lost 6 bases and J lost 3; bases outside the gene matches: 9. Germline CDR1 MNHEY, CDR2 SVGAGI. CDR3 in DNA: TGTGCCAGCAGCAAACGGACAGGGGCCCTCTACAATGAGCAGTTCTTC. Its translation is CASSKRTGALYNEQFF.

In this sample, this clonotype turned up many times. The rearrangement joins TRBV19 to TRBJ1-2, with TRBD1 identical over 9 bases. Per the germline V gene, CDR1 is LNHDA and CDR2 is SQIVND (reference sequence). The CDR3 consists of 14 residues. V was clipped by 7 bases and J by 4 bases; unmatched bases: 7. CDR3 protein: CASTPGQGGYGYTF. The CDR3 DNA follows: TGTGCCAGTACCCCGGGACAGGGAGGCTATGGCTACACCTTC. Full variable domain (rest looked up from reference TRBV19 and TRBJ1-2): DGGITQSPKYLFRKEGQNVTLSCEQNLNHDAMYWYRQDPGQGLRLIYYSQIVNDFQKGDIAEGYSVSREKKESFPLTVTSAQKNPTAFYLCASTPGQGGYGYTFGSGTRLTVV.

This clonotype was seen ten or more times. The chain recombines TRBV3-1 with TRBJ2-7; maybe TRBD2 (5 bases). The CDR3 covers 12 residues. The ends were cut back, 1 base at V and 7 bases at J, with 8 bases in the middle. CDR1 LGHDT and CDR2 YNNKEL come from the germline V gene (reference sequence). CDR3 sequence: CASSQAQREQYF. The CDR3, as DNA: TGTGCCAGCAGCCAAGCGCAGCGGGAGCAGTACTTC.

This clonotype occurred many times. The chain uses TRBV7-9 and TRBJ1-1; TRBD1 is a possible D gene (6 bases). Trimming cost V 6 bases and J 6 bases, with 14 bases left between them. This CDR3 is built from 13 residues. The germline V gene has CDR1 SEHNR and CDR2 FQNEAQ (reference sequence). CDR3 sequence reads: CASRPNRAPEAFF. The CDR3 nucleotides are TGTGCCAGCAGGCCGAACAGGGCCCCTGAAGCTTTCTTT.

The table lists this clonotype with many counts. This sequence joins TRBV6-6 and TRBJ2-7; 10 bases are a match to TRBD2. The germline V gene encodes CDR1 MNHNY and CDR2 SVGAGI (reference sequence). V lost 5 bases to trimming and J lost 6 bases; unmatched junction nucleotides: 7. This CDR3 contains 14 residues. The CDR3, as DNA: TGTGCCAGCAGTCAAGGGACTAGCGCAAGCGAGCAGTACTTC. Translation gives CASSQGTSASEQYF.

In its sample, this clonotype was seen many times. The genes are TRBV2 and TRBJ1-1; 8 bases map to TRBD1. Germline V gene data show CDR1 as SNHLY and CDR2 as FYNNEI. This CDR3 has 13 amino acids. The trim removed 0 bases at V and 12 bases at J, leaving 6 bases unmatched. The CDR3 DNA reads as TGTGCCAGCAGTGAAGCGGGACGACAGGGGCCTTTCTTT. As protein: CASSEAGRQGPFF.

This clonotype was seen many times. The chain has TRBV15 and TRBJ2-2, with 7 bases aligning to TRBD2. Germline CDR1 LNHNV, CDR2 YYDKDF (reference sequence). After removal of 1 base from V and 6 bases from J, the junction contained 11 bases not matched to a gene. The CDR3 has 17 amino acids. The DNA of the CDR3 is TGTGCCACCAGCAGAGCCGGGAGGTTCTTTCTCCCCGGGGAGCTGTTTTTT. Its translation: CATSRAGRFFLPGELFF.

This clonotype was counted ten times or more. This chain uses TRBV5-1 with TRBJ1-6; D perhaps matches TRBD1 (5 bases). Per the germline V gene, CDR1 is SGHRS and CDR2 is YFSETQ. V was trimmed by 4 bases and J by 10 bases, leaving 12 bases between them. This CDR3 is built from 13 residues. The CDR3: CASSKLGDSPLHF. CDR3 sequence (DNA): TGCGCCAGCAGCAAACTAGGGGACTCACCCCTCCACTTT.

The table lists this clonotype with many counts. The V and J genes are TRBV4-1 and TRBJ2-5, with D unclear. Germline loops: CDR1 MGHRA, CDR2 YSYEKL. V was clipped by 4 bases and J by 5 bases, with 8 bases between them. This CDR3 is built from 12 residues. CDR3 residues: CASSRPRETQYF. CDR3 sequence (DNA): TGCGCCAGCAGCCGCCCGCGCGAGACCCAGTACTTC.

This clonotype was seen repeatedly, ten times or more. The V gene is TRBV12-3 or TRBV12-4, the J gene TRBJ2-2; 7 nucleotides line up with TRBD2. The V segment lost 7 bases and the J segment 6 bases; nucleotides outside the gene matches: 14. CDR3 length: 16 amino acids. CDR3 in amino acids: CASIPLTGRESGELFF. The CDR3 DNA reads as TGTGCCAGCATTCCCCTCACTGGGCGGGAGTCCGGGGAGCTGTTTTTT.

This clonotype was detected ten times or more. The rearrangement joins TRBV6-2 or TRBV6-3 to TRBJ1-6; D possibly corresponds to TRBD1 (6 bases). This CDR3 contains 12 residues. Trimming took 7 bases from V and 9 from J, leaving 10 bases between them. Germline loops: CDR1 MNHEY, CDR2 SVGEGT. The CDR3 region has the DNA TGTGCCAGCAACAGGGTGGGTTCACCCCTCCACTTT. Encoded protein: CASNRVGSPLHF.